The rows below give T cell receptor beta chains drawn from one sample of a study of OX40 agonist ivuxolimab in advanced cancers. Assay: immunoSEQ multiplex PCR; the TCRdb copy retains only in-frame clones and omits some. Of about 40,000 clones listed, more than 75% are singletons. This specimen was CD4+ or CD8+ T cells sorted from blood, taken in a trial of the OX40 agonist ivuxolimab. These receptors were collected from an adult with an advanced solid tumor such as melanoma, head and neck, liver or kidney cancer. CDR3s include the opening cysteine and the closing phenylalanine or tryptophan. D genes are given only for firm matches. Not every row has a clone size; where given, it reads once, few, many or a size class.

d_gene	abundance	v_gene	j_gene	CDR3aa	CDR3nt
.	.	TRBV30	TRBJ1-5	CAWSPWSREPQHF	TGTGCCTGGAGTCCCTGGTCCCGCGAGCCCCAGCATTTT
.	.	TRBV11-2	TRBJ1-2	CASSPGPLDGYTF	TGTGCCAGCAGCCCGGGGCCCCTAGATGGCTACACCTTC
TRBD1	.	TRBV5-6	TRBJ1-5	CASSKKNQGVQPQHF	TGTGCCAGCAGCAAAAAAAATCAGGGGGTACAGCCCCAGCATTTT
.	.	TRBV27	TRBJ2-7	CASSFKGISSYEQYF	TGTGCCAGCAGTTTCAAGGGAATTAGCTCCTACGAGCAGTACTTC
TRBD2	.	TRBV19	TRBJ2-3	CASSSSGSEGDTQYF	TGTGCCAGTAGTAGTAGCGGGTCAGAGGGAGATACGCAGTATTTT
.	.	TRBV5-4	TRBJ1-4	CASSPGRQSEKLFF	TGTGCCAGCAGCCCGGGACGCCAAAGTGAAAAACTGTTTTTT
.	once	TRBV4-1	TRBJ1-5	CASSQDTSSNQPQHF	TGCGCCAGCAGCCAAGATACCAGTAGCAATCAGCCCCAGCATTTT
.	.	TRBV30	TRBJ2-7	CAWSVGLSYEQYF	TGTGCCTGGAGTGTCGGGCTATCCTACGAGCAGTACTTC
.	.	TRBV27	TRBJ2-5	CASSLRPRVRETQYF	TGTGCCAGCAGTTTACGGCCGAGGGTCAGAGAGACCCAGTACTTC
.	.	TRBV9	TRBJ2-7	CASREGMYEQYF	TGTGCCAGCAGAGAGGGCATGTACGAGCAGTACTTC
.	.	TRBV7-9	TRBJ2-7	CASSYSWGAYEQYF	TGTGCCAGCAGCTATAGTTGGGGGGCCTACGAGCAGTACTTC
.	.	TRBV4-1	TRBJ2-1	CASSQGFNRGGYNEQFF	TGCGCCAGCAGCCAAGGATTTAACAGGGGGGGGTACAATGAGCAGTTCTTC
.	.	TRBV6-9	TRBJ1-3	CASSWVRASGNTIYF	TGTGCCAGCAGTTGGGTCCGGGCCTCTGGAAACACCATATATTTT
.	.	TRBV5-6	TRBJ1-4	CASSRVLDEKLFF	TGTGCCAGCAGCAGGGTTTTGGATGAAAAACTGTTTTTT
TRBD2	once	TRBV11-1	TRBJ2-1	CASSLGAGGPRIYNEQFF	TGTGCCAGCAGCTTAGGAGCGGGAGGGCCCCGGATCTACAATGAGCAGTTCTTC
.	few	TRBV13	TRBJ1-1	CASSLGPYTEAFF	TGTGCCAGCAGCTTAGGGCCCTACACTGAAGCTTTCTTT
.	.	TRBV27	TRBJ2-3	CASSLGDTQYF	TGTGCCAGCAGTTTAGGAGATACGCAGTATTTT
TRBD1	.	TRBV4-1	TRBJ1-1	CASSLRSTGSLNTEAFF	TGCGCCAGCAGCCTCCGGTCGACAGGGAGCTTGAACACTGAAGCTTTCTTT
.	.	TRBV5-5	TRBJ1-2	CASSLAGLTNYGYTF	TGTGCCAGCAGCTTGGCAGGGTTAACTAACTATGGCTACACCTTC
.	.	TRBV25-1	TRBJ1-2	CASRTTNYGYTF	TGTGCCAGCAGGACAACTAACTATGGCTACACCTTC
.	.	TRBV29-1	TRBJ1-1	CSVALDLFRGAFF	TGCAGCGTCGCTTTAGACTTGTTTCGGGGAGCTTTCTTT
TRBD1	once	TRBV18	TRBJ1-5	CASSPMPGQAYQPQHF	TGTGCCAGCTCACCCATGCCGGGACAGGCGTATCAGCCCCAGCATTTT
TRBD1	.	TRBV27	TRBJ2-7	CASSIRQGAKHEQYF	TGTGCCAGCAGTATCCGACAGGGGGCCAAGCACGAGCAGTACTTC
.	medium-sized	TRBV4-1	TRBJ2-3	CASSQELGTDTQYF	TGCGCCAGCAGCCAGGAGTTGGGGACAGATACGCAGTATTTT
TRBD2	.	TRBV27	TRBJ2-1	CASSPTSGRTNEQFF	TGTGCCAGCAGCCCGACTAGCGGGAGGACCAATGAGCAGTTCTTC
TRBD2	.	TRBV4-2	TRBJ2-1	CASSTRTSGRGNEQFF	TGTGCCAGCAGCACTCGGACTAGCGGGAGAGGGAATGAGCAGTTCTTC